This T cell receptor (beta chain) is drawn from a study of OX40 agonist ivuxolimab in advanced cancers. Study information: Of mixed ages from about 23 to 85 and averaging approximately 60 years, the group was more than 65% male.

The CDR3 extends over 14 amino acids. CDR1 and CDR2 from the germline V gene are SGHTA and FQGTGA. Trimming at V came to 6 bases and at J to 5 bases, leaving 5 bases not matched to a gene. Study observations and caveats: At 0.1 to 3.0 mg/kg and by week 6, CD4+ and CD8+ T cells in the blood had expanded clonally. Low normalized clonal expansion also occurred in some nonresponding patients. Relative to CD4+ cells, CD8+ T cells on average had more expanded clones.

Assay: immunoSEQ multiplex PCR; the TCRdb copy retains only in-frame clones and omits some. The sample gives tens of thousands of clones, approximately 93% of which show up once; approximately 2.2% is in the top ten. A word on this clone: The antigen is not known.

This receptor was identified in an adult with an advanced solid tumor such as melanoma, head and neck, liver or kidney cancer. This chain joins TRBV7-3 and TRBJ2-5; 11 bases match TRBD2. This material consisted of CD4+ or CD8+ T cells sorted from blood, taken in a trial of the OX40 agonist ivuxolimab. Here the CDR3 reads CASSSGGAVETQYF. In DNA, the CDR3 is TGTGCCAGCAGTAGCGGGGGGGCCGTTGAGACCCAGTACTTC.